The 21 T cell receptor beta chains presented below share a single source sample, sequenced in a study of T cell responses to AZD1222 COVID-19 vaccine. Only in-frame clones appear in the TCRdb table, and some are missing; sequencing was by immunoSEQ multiplex PCR. This repertoire shows approximately 140,000 clones, over 85% found once; its top ten account for roughly 1%. Material: peripheral blood, obtained 28 days after the second AZD1222 dose. The source of these receptors is an adult who received the AZD1222 COVID-19 vaccine.

This clone was seen only once. The CDR3 reads CASSFSTEAFF. CDR3 in DNA: TGTGCCAGCAGTTTTTCGACTGAAGCTTTCTTT. This chain joins TRBV28 and TRBJ1-1; D is unclear. Germline V lookup: CDR1 MDHEN, CDR2 SYDVKM. The CDR3 totals 11 residues. Trimming removed 3 bases at V and 5 bases at J, with 4 bases between.

CDR3 sequence: CASRLTVNTEAFF. CDR3 nucleotide sequence: TGTGCCAGCAGGCTGACAGTGAACACTGAAGCTTTCTTT. The J gene is TRBJ1-1, the V gene TRBV12-3 or TRBV12-4; D is perhaps TRBD1 (5 bases). With 6 bases removed from V and 0 bases from J, the gap between germline ends came to 8 bases. The CDR3 length is 13 residues.

The J gene is TRBJ1-4, the V gene TRBV5-5; D not resolved. Germline V gene lookup returns CDR1 SGHKS and CDR2 YYEKEE (reference sequence). V was trimmed by 3 bases and J by 6 bases, leaving 12 bases between them. The CDR3 runs 14 residues. CDR3 sequence reads: CASSSGWGDEKLFF. The CDR3 DNA follows: TGTGCCAGCAGCTCCGGATGGGGTGATGAAAAACTGTTTTTT.

This CDR3 reads CASSLQGQRQPQHF. The CDR3 nucleotides are TGTGCCAGCAGTTTACAGGGACAGAGGCAGCCCCAGCATTTT. The V call is TRBV28, the J call TRBJ1-5, with TRBD1 matching over 7 bases. Losses at the gene ends were 2 bases for V and 7 bases for J; bases not matched to a gene: 5. The germline CDR1 and CDR2 sequences are MDHEN and SYDVKM. This CDR3 spans 14 amino acids.

V is TRBV7-9 and J is TRBJ2-7, with a tentative D call TRBD1 (6 bases). The CDR3 runs to 13 residues. V was cut by 4 bases and J by 6 bases, with 13 bases left in between. The germline V gene encodes CDR1 SEHNR and CDR2 FQNEAQ (reference sequence). Written as DNA, the CDR3 is TGTGCCAGCAGCTCCCGGGACACCATCGAGCAGTACTTC. Its translation is CASSSRDTIEQYF.

This clone was counted once. The rearrangement uses TRBV7-2 and TRBJ2-7; D tentatively reads TRBD1 or TRBD2 (5 bases each). Trimming took 1 base from V and 7 from J, leaving 17 bases between them. The length of the CDR3 is 15 residues. Per the germline V gene, CDR1 is SGHTA and CDR2 is FQGNSA. The chain's CDR3 is CASSLDGTAGGEQYF. CDR3 nucleotides: TGTGCCAGCAGCTTAGACGGGACCGCCGGCGGGGAGCAGTACTTC.

V gene TRBV7-9 combines with J gene TRBJ1-1, with 8 bases aligning to TRBD1. The germline CDR1 and CDR2 sequences are SEHNR and FQNEAQ (reference sequence). The CDR3 contains 15 residues. Losses at the gene ends were 5 bases for V and 4 bases for J; bases not matched to a gene: 9. The CDR3 DNA reads as TGTGCCAGCAGCGCTCCCGGGACAGGTGGCACTGAAGCTTTCTTT. Translation gives CASSAPGTGGTEAFF.

The chain combines TRBV24-1 with TRBJ1-5; TRBD1 matches 8 bases. V lost 5 bases and J lost 4; bases outside the gene matches: 3. Germline loops: CDR1 KGHDR, CDR2 SFDVKD. CDR3 size: 14 residues. The CDR3 reads CATSGQGANQPQHF. CDR3 DNA: TGTGCCACCAGTGGGCAGGGGGCGAATCAGCCCCAGCATTTT.

V is TRBV9 and J is TRBJ2-2; TRBD1 matches 9 bases. The CDR3 is 15 amino acids. Germline CDR1 reads SGDLS; CDR2 reads YYNGEE. V shed 4 bases, J shed 5 bases, and the junction held 6 bases outside the gene matches. Here the CDR3 DNA reads TGTGCCAGCAGCCGCACAGGGGGCGAAACCGGGGAGCTGTTTTTT. Protein sequence: CASSRTGGETGELFF.

CDR3 in DNA: TGTGCCAGCTCACCAACGAGGGGTCCCCGCCCAGATACGCAGTATTTT. This gives the protein CASSPTRGPRPDTQYF. The rearrangement uses TRBV18 and TRBJ2-3; D may be TRBD1 or TRBD2 (5 bases each). V lost 2 bases and J lost 4, with 16 bases in between. In germline, CDR1 is KGHSH, CDR2 LQKENI. The CDR3 is 16 amino acids.

The chain is built from TRBV19 and TRBJ1-2; 9 bases map to TRBD1. Unmatched junction bases numbered 4, after V lost 1 base and J lost 1 base. The CDR3 has 16 residues. Per germline, CDR1 LNHDA and CDR2 SQIVND (reference sequence). The chain's CDR3 is CASSIVPGQGNYGYTF. The CDR3 DNA reads as TGTGCCAGTAGTATAGTCCCGGGACAGGGTAACTATGGCTACACCTTC.

This sequence joins TRBV6-1 and TRBJ1-1; maybe TRBD1 (5 bases). Germline-derived CDR1 and CDR2 are MNHNS and SASEGT. The CDR3 runs 14 residues. Trimming stripped 2 bases from V and 4 bases from J, with 11 bases between. The CDR3 nucleotides read TGTGCCAGCAGTGAAATGGGGGTTGGCACTGAAGCTTTCTTT. It codes for CASSEMGVGTEAFF.

The gene calls are TRBV5-5 and TRBJ2-7; possibly TRBD2 for D (5 bases). The CDR3 sequence is 15 residues long. Trimming removed 5 bases at V and 4 bases at J, with 19 bases between. CDR1 and CDR2 (germline): SGHKS, YYEKEE (reference sequence). Written as DNA, the CDR3 is TGTGCCAGCAGGGAGGACCGCCCGACCAGATACGAGCAGTACTTC. Translated: CASREDRPTRYEQYF. Complete variable domain (other parts from reference TRBV5-5 and TRBJ2-7): DAGVTQSPTHLIKTRGQQVTLRCSPISGHKSVSWYQQVLGQGPQFIFQYYEKEERGRGNFPDRFSARQFPNYSSELNVNALLLGDSALYLCASREDRPTRYEQYFGPGTRLTVT.

The V call is TRBV11-3, the J call TRBJ1-1, with 7 bases that match TRBD1. Trimming at V came to 1 base and at J to 9 bases, leaving 8 bases not matched to a gene. The germline V gene has CDR1 SGHNT and CDR2 YENEEA. There are 14 residues in the CDR3. In nucleotides, the CDR3 is TGTGCCAGCAGCTTAGGCCCCGACAGGGTCCAAGCTTTCTTT. This encodes CASSLGPDRVQAFF.

This clone has a handful of counts. The genes are TRBV4-1 and TRBJ1-5; D uncertain. In germline, CDR1 is MGHRA, CDR2 YSYEKL. The CDR3 is made up of 17 amino acids. V was shortened by 1 base and J by 4 bases, with 17 bases between the two germline ends. The CDR3: CASSQVDLVSLNQPQHF. Written as DNA, the CDR3 is TGCGCCAGCAGCCAAGTTGATTTGGTCAGTTTAAATCAGCCCCAGCATTTT.

This clone was counted only a few times. The V call is TRBV11-3, the J call TRBJ1-2, with D possibly TRBD1 on 5 matching bases. V dropped 6 bases and J dropped 4 bases, with 9 bases sitting between them. Germline V lookup: CDR1 SGHNT, CDR2 YENEEA. The CDR3 has 12 residues. Here the CDR3 DNA reads TGTGCCAGCAGTCCAGGGCCCTATGGCTACACCTTC. It codes for CASSPGPYGYTF.

A single count supports this clone. This chain connects TRBV12-3 or TRBV12-4 to TRBJ2-7; 9 positions match TRBD1. The CDR3 is 12 amino acids. V lost 7 bases and J lost 6; bases outside the gene matches: 4. The CDR3 nucleotides are TGTGCCAGCACGACAGGGGGAAGCGAGCAGTACTTC. The encoded protein is CASTTGGSEQYF.

The rearrangement joins TRBV3-1 (or the pseudogene TRBV3-2) to TRBJ1-2; D unclear. Germline V gene sequence: CDR1 LGHDT, CDR2 YNNKEL (reference sequence). This CDR3 is 11 amino acids long. V was cut by 1 base and J by 10 bases, with 7 bases left in between. The CDR3 nucleotides are TGTGCCAGCAGCCAAGGCAGAGACTACACCTTC. The encoded protein is CASSQGRDYTF.

This chain joins TRBV7-8 and TRBJ2-1; 10 bases align to TRBD2. From germline, CDR1 is SGHVS and CDR2 FQNEAQ. Trimming removed 2 bases from V and 10 bases from J; junction bases left unmatched: 8. CDR3 size: 15 residues. The CDR3: CASSLIGLAGVEQFF. The CDR3 DNA reads as TGTGCCAGCAGCTTAATCGGGCTAGCGGGAGTCGAGCAGTTCTTC. The variable domain in full, with the rest retrieved from reference TRBV7-8 and TRBJ2-1, is GAGVSQSPRYKVAKRGQDVALRCDPISGHVSLFWYQQALGQGPEFLTYFQNEAQLDKSGLPSDRFFAERPEGSVSTLKIQRTQQEDSAVYLCASSLIGLAGVEQFFGPGTRLTVL.

J is TRBJ2-1 and V is TRBV27, with TRBD2 matching over 9 bases. V shed 6 bases and J 4 bases; nucleotides not matched to a gene: 1. The germline CDR1 and CDR2 sequences are MNHEY and SMNVEV (reference sequence). The CDR3 totals 13 residues. CDR3 DNA: TGTGCCAGCAGACTAGCGGGTTACAATGAGCAGTTCTTC. Translation gives CASRLAGYNEQFF.

This chain uses TRBV12-3 or TRBV12-4 with TRBJ1-4, with D unresolved. The CDR3 contains 12 residues. V dropped 3 bases and J dropped 7 bases, with 6 bases sitting between them. CDR3 nucleotide sequence: TGTGCCAGCAGTTTTGCGGGTGAAAAACTGTTTTTT. The encoded protein is CASSFAGEKLFF.